Below, 17 T cell receptor beta chains from the same sample are listed, as sequenced in a study of blood T cell repertoires in COVID-19. TCRdb's copy holds only in-frame clones and misses some; the assay was immunoSEQ multiplex PCR. The table lists around 46,000 clones, 80% to 90% of them singletons, with about 7% in the top ten. Material: peripheral blood. These receptors came from a man in his forties with acute or convalescent COVID-19.

The V gene is TRBV7-9, the J gene TRBJ2-3, with 11 bases lining up with TRBD2. The CDR3 has 15 amino acids. CDR1 is SEHNR, CDR2 FQNEAQ, per germline (reference sequence). With V trimmed by 6 bases and J by 2 bases, 4 bases remained unmatched. This CDR3 is CASRPSGGITDTQYF. The CDR3 nucleotides read TGTGCCAGCAGACCTAGCGGGGGGATCACAGATACGCAGTATTTT.

The chain links TRBV5-1 to TRBJ1-2; TRBD1 aligns across 9 bases. Germline loops: CDR1 SGHRS, CDR2 YFSETQ. The CDR3 sequence is 13 residues long. With 4 bases clipped from V and 8 bases from J, the junction kept 6 bases outside the gene matches. In DNA, the CDR3 is TGCGCCAGCAGCCAAGGGACAGGGAACGGCTACACCTTC. This sequence encodes CASSQGTGNGYTF.

The chain recombines TRBV3-1 (or the pseudogene TRBV3-2) with TRBJ1-1; the match to TRBD1 covers 7 bases. Trimming removed 4 bases from V and 0 bases from J; junction bases left unmatched: 8. The CDR3 loop spans 16 amino acids. Germline loops: CDR1 LGHDT, CDR2 YNNKEL (reference sequence). CDR3 nucleotides: TGTGCCAGCAGCCGCCGGGACAGAGGGATGAACACTGAAGCTTTCTTT. Its protein product is CASSRRDRGMNTEAFF.

The chain recombines TRBV6-5 with TRBJ1-2; a weak D match, TRBD1 (5 bases). V was clipped by 0 bases and J by 4 bases, with 9 bases between them. The CDR3 covers 14 residues. Germline CDR1 and CDR2: MNHEY and SVGAGI. CDR3 nucleotide sequence: TGTGCCAGCAGTTACTCCTCAGGGCTCTATGGCTACACCTTC. Translating it yields CASSYSSGLYGYTF.

The chain carries TRBV18 and TRBJ1-6; 7 bases line up with TRBD1. Trimming at V came to 0 bases and at J to 7 bases, leaving 6 bases not matched to a gene. Germline V gives CDR1 KGHSH, CDR2 LQKENI. CDR3 length: 16 amino acids. The CDR3: CASSPPTGRGNSPLHF. For the CDR3, the DNA is TGTGCCAGCTCACCACCGACAGGGCGAGGAAATTCACCCCTCCACTTT.

This clone was seen only once. The chain has TRBV5-1 and TRBJ2-2; D remains ambiguous. Germline assignment: CDR1 SGHRS and CDR2 YFSETQ. Trimming removed 0 bases at V and 0 bases at J, with 6 bases between. The length of the CDR3 is 15 residues. The DNA of the CDR3 is TGCGCCAGCAGCTTGGTCAGAACGAACACCGGGGAGCTGTTTTTT. Its protein is CASSLVRTNTGELFF.

This clone has a single count. This chain uses TRBV29-1 with TRBJ2-7; the D is unclear. CDR1 is SQVTM, CDR2 ANQGSEA, per germline. Trimming removed 6 bases from V and 6 bases from J, with 12 bases in between. This CDR3 has 11 amino acids. CDR3 DNA: TGCAGCGTGGATGGCGGCAGCGAGCAGTACTTC. It encodes CSVDGGSEQYF.

V usage is TRBV6-5 and J usage is TRBJ1-5; a weak D match, TRBD1 (6 bases). Trimming left V 4 bases short and J 8 bases short, with 15 bases between. The CDR3 runs to 14 residues. Per germline, CDR1 MNHEY and CDR2 SVGAGI. The CDR3: CASSSGQSMKPQHF. CDR3 DNA sequence: TGTGCCAGCAGTTCCGGACAGTCCATGAAGCCCCAGCATTTT.

This clone was seen more than once but under ten times. This chain joins TRBV4-3 and TRBJ1-6, with D possibly matching TRBD1 (6 bases). Trimming left V 0 bases short and J 9 bases short, with 15 bases between. Germline V gene sequence: CDR1 LGHNA, CDR2 YSLEER. The CDR3 has 16 amino acids. DNA of the CDR3: TGCGCCAGCAGCCAAGACGGAGGCAGGGGAAGTTCACCCCTCCACTTT. Translating it yields CASSQDGGRGSSPLHF.

The CDR3 loop reads CASSSYRVDTEAFF. The DNA for the CDR3 is TGTGCCAGCAGTTCCTACAGGGTGGACACTGAAGCTTTCTTT. This chain joins TRBV6-2 or TRBV6-3 and TRBJ1-1, with D perhaps matching TRBD1 (6 bases). The CDR3 totals 14 residues. V shed 4 bases and J shed 3 bases, with 12 bases lying between them. Germline assignment: CDR1 MNHEY and CDR2 SVGEGT.

V usage is TRBV2 and J usage is TRBJ1-2, with D possibly TRBD1 on 5 matching bases. Trimming cost V 7 bases and J 5 bases, with 14 bases left between them. CDR1 and CDR2 from the germline V gene are SNHLY and FYNNEI. The CDR3 has 13 residues. The DNA of the CDR3 is TGTGCCAGCAAGAAAGACAGCGATTATGGCTACACCTTC. Its protein product is CASKKDSDYGYTF.

The V call is TRBV7-8, the J call TRBJ1-3; a possible D gene is TRBD1 (5 bases). The V gene lost 3 bases and the J gene lost 6 bases, with 9 bases spanning the gap. The CDR3 spans 13 residues. The germline gives CDR1 SGHVS, CDR2 FQNEAQ. In DNA, the CDR3 is TGTGCCAGCAGCTTCCAGGGTTTAAACACCATATATTTT. Protein product: CASSFQGLNTIYF.

The chain joins TRBV7-2 to TRBJ1-4; perhaps TRBD1 as D (5 bases). Trimming took off 3 bases at V and 3 bases at J, with 11 bases between the two ends. CDR3 length: 15 residues. The germline gives CDR1 SGHTA, CDR2 FQGNSA. DNA of the CDR3: TGTGCCAGCAGCTTTCAGGGATTCCCTAATGAAAAACTGTTTTTT. Its translation is CASSFQGFPNEKLFF.

The chain carries TRBV7-9 and TRBJ1-1, with D unclear. Germline values: CDR1 SEHNR, CDR2 FQNEAQ (reference sequence). V gave up 0 bases and J gave up 2 bases, with 7 bases separating them. The CDR3 has 14 amino acids. In DNA form, the CDR3 reads TGTGCCAGCAGCTTAGCGAGTCACAACACTGAAGCTTTCTTT. Translation gives CASSLASHNTEAFF.

This clone occurred once. The V and J genes are TRBV7-2 and TRBJ2-3; 9 nucleotides align to TRBD2. The ends lost 2 bases at V and 6 bases at J; junction bases unmatched: 12. Germline V lookup: CDR1 SGHTA, CDR2 FQGNSA. The CDR3 runs to 17 residues. DNA for the CDR3: TGTGCCAGCAGCTTACAGGCTAGCGGGGACCTGAGGGATACGCAGTATTTT. It encodes CASSLQASGDLRDTQYF.

This clone appeared once. CDR3 sequence: CASSSVGRASYEQYF. CDR3 nucleotide sequence: TGTGCCAGCTCCAGTGTGGGCAGGGCCTCCTACGAGCAGTACTTC. The V and J genes are TRBV13 and TRBJ2-7, with D tentatively TRBD1 (5 bases). Between the trimmed V and J ends, which lost 8 bases and 0 bases, there was a span of 17 bases. The V gene's germline CDR1 is PRHDT and CDR2 FYEKMQ (reference sequence). The length of the CDR3 is 15 residues.

This chain links TRBV2 with TRBJ2-3; D remains unclear. Trimming took off 6 bases at V and 0 bases at J, with 10 bases between the two ends. The CDR3 runs 14 residues. Germline CDR1 reads SNHLY; CDR2 reads FYNNEI. CDR3 loop: CASRNRSSTDTQYF. CDR3 coding DNA: TGTGCCAGCAGAAACAGATCAAGCACAGATACGCAGTATTTT.